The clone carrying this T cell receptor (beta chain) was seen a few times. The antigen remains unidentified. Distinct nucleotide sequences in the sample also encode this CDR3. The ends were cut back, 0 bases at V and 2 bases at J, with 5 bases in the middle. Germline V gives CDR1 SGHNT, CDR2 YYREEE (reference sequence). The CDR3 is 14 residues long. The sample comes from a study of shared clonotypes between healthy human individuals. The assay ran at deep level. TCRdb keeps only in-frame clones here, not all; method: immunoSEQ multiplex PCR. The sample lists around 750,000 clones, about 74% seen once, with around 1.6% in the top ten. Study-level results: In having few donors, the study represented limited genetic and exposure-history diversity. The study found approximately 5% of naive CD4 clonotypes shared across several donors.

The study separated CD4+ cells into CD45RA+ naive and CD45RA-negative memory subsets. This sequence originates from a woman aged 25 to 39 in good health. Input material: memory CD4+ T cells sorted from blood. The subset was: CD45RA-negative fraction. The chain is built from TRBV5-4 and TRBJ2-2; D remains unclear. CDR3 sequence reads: CASSLDRNTGELFF. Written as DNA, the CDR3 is TGTGCCAGCAGCTTGGACAGAAACACCGGGGAGCTGTTTTTT.